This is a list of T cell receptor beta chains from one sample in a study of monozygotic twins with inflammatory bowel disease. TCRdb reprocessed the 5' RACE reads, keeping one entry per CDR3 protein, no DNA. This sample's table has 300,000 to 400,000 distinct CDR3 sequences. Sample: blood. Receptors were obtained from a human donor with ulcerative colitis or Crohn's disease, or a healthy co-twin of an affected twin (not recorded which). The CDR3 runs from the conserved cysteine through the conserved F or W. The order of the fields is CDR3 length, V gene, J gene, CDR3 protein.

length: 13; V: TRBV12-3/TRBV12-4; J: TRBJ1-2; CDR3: CASFTTRGQGYTF
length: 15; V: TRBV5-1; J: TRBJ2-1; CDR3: CASSLRQGGDNEQFF
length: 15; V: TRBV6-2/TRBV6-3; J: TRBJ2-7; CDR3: CASSWTREGFGEQYF
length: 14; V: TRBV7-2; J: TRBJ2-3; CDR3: CASSLVMSTDTQYF
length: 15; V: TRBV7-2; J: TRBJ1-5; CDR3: CASSLGGRGNQPQHF
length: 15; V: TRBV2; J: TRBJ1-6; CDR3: CASSRYRESNSPLHF
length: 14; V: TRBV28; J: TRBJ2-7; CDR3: CASSHLGDSYEQYF
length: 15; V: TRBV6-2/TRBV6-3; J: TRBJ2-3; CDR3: CASRIAGETTDTQYF
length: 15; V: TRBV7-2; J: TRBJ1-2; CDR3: CASSFWTGDVYGYTF
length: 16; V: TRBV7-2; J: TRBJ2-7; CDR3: CASSLVGTGGGYEQYF